Described below is a single T cell receptor beta chain sequence and its context. No antigen is known for it. The CDR3 is 19 amino acids. V dropped 4 bases and J dropped 3; count of bases not matched to a gene: 17. CDR1 is MNHNS and CDR2 is SASEGT in the germline V gene. PCR amplification relied on 60 Vbeta primers (plus 13 Jbeta primers). Sequencing used immunoSEQ multiplex PCR; TCRdb keeps in-frame clones, though not all of them. The table has about 94,000 clones, 50% to 75% seen once. This sample is drawn from a study of cytomegalovirus exposure and HLA in healthy donors. Study-level points and caveats: According to a later analysis, most TCR beta chains associated with CMV appeared HLA-restricted. The authors enumerated some 160 TCR beta chains as linked to cytomegalovirus. Analyses of presence/absence relied on an assumption of roughly uniform sequencing depth across donors.

The TCR was taken from a man aged 25-45 years in good health and CMV-seronegative. The sequencing input was PBMCs. The chain recombines TRBV6-1 with TRBJ2-5, with TRBD2 identical over 10 bases. The CDR3 DNA follows: TGTGCCAGCAGTGGGGGGACTAGCGTGCGAGTCTTAGCCAAAGAGACCCAGTACTTC. It specifies CASSGGTSVRVLAKETQYF.